This TCR beta chain derives from a study of blood T cell repertoires in COVID-19. Clones were read by immunoSEQ multiplex PCR, and TCRdb kept only the in-frame ones, dropping some. The sample records just under 65,000 clones, around 80% being singletons. Per germline, CDR1 SNHLY and CDR2 FYNNEI. Germline trimming cut 1 base from V and 3 bases from J; bases unmatched to any gene: 5. There are 15 residues in the CDR3. The chain uses TRBV2 and TRBJ2-7, with TRBD2 matching over 8 bases. The TCR originated in a human donor in a cohort sampled during active COVID-19. Sequenced input: peripheral blood. The CDR3 DNA is TGTGCCAGCAGTGAAGACGGGGGGGCGGGCTACGAGCAGTACTTC. It encodes CASSEDGGAGYEQYF.